The 18 T cell receptor beta chains in this list originate from one sample, sequenced in a study of cytomegalovirus exposure and HLA in healthy donors. A multiplex PCR was run with 60 Vbeta primers and 13 Jbeta primers. The assay was immunoSEQ multiplex PCR, and TCRdb's table has in-frame clones only and misses some. The data contain 75,000 to 100,000 clones, roughly 74% of them seen just once; the ten biggest clones take up about 14%. The sequenced sample consisted of PBMCs. All receptors derive from a woman aged 70 to 79 in good health and CMV-seropositive.

This clone has a handful of counts. V usage is TRBV6-5 and J usage is TRBJ2-1; possible D gene TRBD1, 5 bases. CDR1 is MNHEY and CDR2 is SVGAGI in the germline V gene. Trimming took off 4 bases at V and 9 bases at J, with 19 bases between the two ends. The CDR3 contains 15 residues. The CDR3 here is CASSSRRALRGEQFF. DNA for the CDR3: TGTGCCAGCAGTTCACGAAGGGCCCTTAGGGGTGAGCAGTTCTTC.

The chain carries TRBV28 and TRBJ1-6; D remains unclear. Trimming took off 5 bases at V and 10 bases at J, with 18 bases between the two ends. The CDR3 is 15 residues long. Germline CDR1 and CDR2: MDHEN and SYDVKM. The CDR3 spells CASSPGGGITSPLHF. CDR3 DNA sequence: TGTGCCAGCAGTCCGGGTGGAGGCATAACCTCACCCCTCCACTTT.

The chain recombines TRBV7-8 with TRBJ2-7; D is ambiguous. This CDR3 is built from 12 residues. Germline-derived CDR1 and CDR2 are SGHVS and FQNEAQ. Trimming shortened V by 2 bases and J by 2 bases, and 4 bases separated the two germline ends. The CDR3 reads CASSLQAYEQYF. CDR3 DNA: TGTGCCAGCAGCTTACAGGCCTACGAGCAGTACTTC.

This clone was recorded once. This chain connects TRBV2 to TRBJ2-7; D is undetermined. The CDR3 sequence is 12 residues long. V was shortened by 4 bases and J by 3 bases, with 7 bases between the two germline ends. Germline V gives CDR1 SNHLY, CDR2 FYNNEI. CDR3 nucleotides: TGTGCCAGCAGTGGAGACTTCTACGAGCAGTACTTC. Residues: CASSGDFYEQYF.

The chain combines TRBV29-1 with TRBJ2-7; the match to TRBD2 covers 10 bases. J was trimmed by 7 bases and V by 7 bases; bases with no gene match: 4. The CDR3 loop spans 11 amino acids. Per germline, CDR1 SQVTM and CDR2 ANQGSEA. The chain's CDR3 is CSARTSGEQYF. The CDR3, as DNA: TGCAGCGCCCGGACTAGCGGTGAGCAGTACTTC.

The chain is built from TRBV5-1 and TRBJ2-1; 9 bases agree with TRBD1. Trimming at V came to 8 bases and at J to 8 bases, leaving 11 bases not matched to a gene. Germline V gene data show CDR1 as SGHRS and CDR2 as YFSETQ. The CDR3 loop spans 14 amino acids. The CDR3 loop reads CASMGGTGFHEQFF. CDR3 bases: TGCGCCAGTATGGGGGGGACAGGGTTTCATGAGCAGTTCTTC.

Here the CDR3 reads CASSPIGERTEAFF. In DNA, the CDR3 is TGCGCCAGCAGCCCTATCGGGGAGCGCACTGAAGCTTTCTTT. The chain uses TRBV5-1 and TRBJ1-1; D unresolved. The germline V gene has CDR1 SGHRS and CDR2 YFSETQ. The ends were cut back, 4 bases at V and 4 bases at J, with 14 bases in the middle. The CDR3 length is 14 residues.

The V gene is TRBV7-2, the J gene TRBJ2-6; D possibly corresponds to TRBD1 (6 bases). There are 15 residues in the CDR3. Germline CDR1 is SGHTA and CDR2 is FQGNSA. Trimming shortened V by 4 bases and J by 1 base, and 8 bases separated the two germline ends. The CDR3 loop is CASSYRASGANVLTF. The CDR3 region has the DNA TGTGCCAGCAGCTACAGGGCGTCTGGGGCCAACGTCCTGACTTTC.

This clone has a handful of counts. The rearrangement links TRBV30 to TRBJ2-2; 9 bases map to TRBD2. This CDR3 is built from 13 residues. The V gene end was trimmed by 3 bases and the J gene end by 5 bases; junction bases not matched to a gene: 1. Germline V CDR1 and CDR2: GTSNPN, SVGIG (reference sequence). This chain's CDR3 is CAWRTSGTGELFF. CDR3 DNA: TGTGCCTGGAGAACTAGCGGGACCGGGGAGCTGTTTTTT.

V usage is TRBV6-5 and J usage is TRBJ2-1, with D perhaps matching TRBD1 (6 bases). Germline V CDR1 and CDR2: MNHEY, SVGAGI. This CDR3 region has 15 residues. Trimming stripped 0 bases from V and 4 bases from J, with 10 bases between. CDR3 loop: CASSYSSRGYNEQFF. DNA for the CDR3: TGTGCCAGCAGTTACTCGAGCAGGGGATACAATGAGCAGTTCTTC.

The J gene is TRBJ2-3, the V gene TRBV4-3; TRBD2 aligns across 13 bases. Germline V lookup: CDR1 LGHNA, CDR2 YSLEER. J gave up 2 bases and V 5 bases, and 4 bases lay outside the gene matches. This CDR3 comprises 16 residues. The CDR3: CASSWTSGGYTDTQYF. The CDR3 coding sequence is TGCGCCAGCAGCTGGACTAGCGGGGGATACACAGATACGCAGTATTTT.

This chain links TRBV5-1 with TRBJ2-2, with 11 bases lining up with TRBD2. V shed 4 bases, J shed 0 bases, and the junction held 8 bases outside the gene matches. CDR1 and CDR2 from the germline V gene are SGHRS and YFSETQ. The CDR3 has 18 residues. The chain's CDR3 is CASSRGTSGYANTGELFF. CDR3 DNA sequence: TGCGCCAGCAGCAGAGGGACTAGCGGATACGCGAACACCGGGGAGCTGTTTTTT. Full variable domain (rest looked up from reference TRBV5-1 and TRBJ2-2): KAGVTQTPRYLIKTRGQQVTLSCSPISGHRSVSWYQQTPGQGLQFLFEYFSETQRNKGNFPGRFSGRQFSNSRSEMNVSTLELGDSALYLCASSRGTSGYANTGELFFGEGSRLTVL.

CDR3 amino acids: CASSWGVVAGTSYEQYF. For the CDR3, the DNA is TGCGCCAGCAGCTGGGGGGTTGTGGCAGGGACTTCCTACGAGCAGTACTTC. This chain joins TRBV5-1 and TRBJ2-7; weak D call: TRBD2 (6 bases). V lost 3 bases, J lost 1 base, and 20 bases lay in between. The CDR3 is 17 amino acids. Germline loops: CDR1 SGHRS, CDR2 YFSETQ.

This clone was recorded a few times. The rearrangement joins TRBV15 to TRBJ1-5; D is undetermined. This CDR3 is built from 13 residues. Germline V gene sequence: CDR1 LNHNV, CDR2 YYDKDF (reference sequence). V was shortened by 4 bases and J by 6 bases, with 10 bases between the two germline ends. DNA of the CDR3: TGTGCCACCAGCATAGCGGCGCGTCAGCCCCAGCATTTT. Its translation: CATSIAARQPQHF.

This sequence joins TRBV2 and TRBJ2-3; TRBD1 aligns across 7 bases. CDR3 length: 17 amino acids. From germline, CDR1 is SNHLY and CDR2 FYNNEI. J lost 1 base, V lost 6 bases, and 13 bases had no gene match. The chain's CDR3 is CASRPGIGQVRTDTQYF. CDR3 DNA: TGTGCCAGCAGGCCAGGGATCGGACAGGTTCGCACAGATACGCAGTATTTT.

This clone has just a few counts. The chain couples TRBV18 to TRBJ2-5; D is unclear. The CDR3 length is 10 residues. CDR1 and CDR2 (germline): KGHSH, LQKENI. Trimming cost V 7 bases and J 5 bases, with 5 bases left between them. CDR3 bases: TGTGCCAGCTATATGGAGACCCAGTACTTC. Protein product: CASYMETQYF.

There are a few counts of this clone. This chain uses TRBV28 with TRBJ1-2; 10 nucleotides align to TRBD1. The CDR3 is 17 amino acids. After removal of 4 bases from V and 5 bases from J, the junction contained 13 bases not matched to a gene. Germline V gives CDR1 MDHEN, CDR2 SYDVKM. The CDR3 sequence: CASSSSTGQGVGYGYTF. The CDR3 coding sequence is TGTGCCAGCAGTTCCTCTACCGGACAGGGGGTGGGGTATGGCTACACCTTC.

A word on this clone: At the DNA level, this CDR3 is encoded by other sequences in the same sample as well. This sequence joins TRBV28 and TRBJ1-4; 7 positions agree with TRBD1. After removal of 6 bases from V and 5 bases from J, the junction contained 3 bases not matched to a gene. This CDR3 region has 13 residues. From germline, CDR1 is MDHEN and CDR2 SYDVKM. For the CDR3, the DNA is TGTGCCAGCAGGGGACAGCCGAATGAAAAACTGTTTTTT. Translating it yields CASRGQPNEKLFF.